Listed below are T cell receptor beta chains from one sample, sequenced in a study of cytomegalovirus exposure and HLA in healthy donors. The repertoire was sequenced with immunoSEQ multiplex PCR; TCRdb's copy has only in-frame clones and lacks some. Of 95,000 to 150,000 clones listed, over 65% are singletons. The material sequenced was PBMCs. The receptors stem from a woman aged 40 to 49 in good health and CMV-seropositive. The CDR3 runs from the conserved cysteine through the conserved F or W. The D gene is left open where the match is weak. Clone size is shown for a subset of rows, as once, few, many or a class of expanded clone.

>once|TRBJ1-6|TRBV9|15|.
CASSVDRQFNSPLHF
TGTGCCAGCAGCGTAGACAGGCAGTTCAATTCACCCCTCCACTTT
>.|TRBJ1-1|TRBV9|13|.
CASSVAVQGEAFF
TGTGCCAGCAGCGTAGCTGTCCAGGGAGAAGCTTTCTTT
>.|TRBJ2-6|TRBV19|15|.
CASSAVTSGANVLTF
TGTGCCAGTAGTGCAGTAACCTCTGGGGCCAACGTCCTGACTTTC
>.|TRBJ2-7|TRBV19|13|.
CASSFGTIYEQYF
TGTGCCAGTAGTTTCGGGACAATCTACGAGCAGTACTTC
>.|TRBJ2-1|TRBV7-9|15|TRBD1
CASSLGTGLGGEQFF
TGTGCCAGCAGCCTGGGGACAGGGTTAGGGGGTGAGCAGTTCTTC
>.|TRBJ1-6|TRBV7-3|15|.
CASSANRLSNSPLHF
TGTGCCAGCAGCGCGAACAGGTTATCGAATTCACCCCTCCACTTT
>.|TRBJ2-7|TRBV5-6|15|.
CASSPPRTDSYEQYF
TGTGCCAGCAGCCCACCAAGGACAGACTCCTACGAGCAGTACTTC
>.|TRBJ1-2|TRBV4-1|17|TRBD1
CASSQDLSDRVDYGYTF
TGCGCCAGCAGCCAAGACCTCTCGGACAGGGTTGACTATGGCTACACCTTC
>.|TRBJ1-4|TRBV19|15|TRBD1
CASSSPGTGEEKLFF
TGTGCCAGTAGCTCCCCCGGGACAGGGGAAGAAAAACTGTTTTTT
>.|TRBJ1-4|TRBV9|15|.
CASSVATGPNEKLFF
TGTGCCAGCAGCGTAGCTACAGGGCCTAATGAAAAACTGTTTTTT
>.|TRBJ2-7|TRBV4-1|14|TRBD1
CASSPGTGASEQYF
TGCGCCAGCAGCCCTGGGACAGGCGCCTCCGAGCAGTACTTC
>.|TRBJ2-7|TRBV4-1|15|TRBD1
CASSQDRDRDYEQYF
TGCGCCAGCAGCCAAGATCGGGACAGAGACTACGAGCAGTACTTC
>.|TRBJ1-4|TRBV9|15|TRBD1
CASSVSGTVNEKLFF
TGTGCCAGCAGCGTCTCGGGGACAGTGAATGAAAAACTGTTTTTT
>.|TRBJ2-2|TRBV10-1|18|TRBD1
CASSESLGDRGDTGELFF
TGCGCCAGCAGTGAGTCGTTGGGGGACAGGGGAGACACCGGGGAGCTGTTTTTT
>.|TRBJ2-7|TRBV5-1|13|.
CASSSQLLDEQYF
TGCGCCAGCAGCTCTCAACTTCTTGACGAGCAGTACTTC
>.|TRBJ2-2|TRBV4-3|14|.
CASSQEPGAGELFF
TGCGCCAGCAGCCAAGAACCCGGGGCCGGGGAGCTGTTTTTT
>.|TRBJ2-2|TRBV4-3|16|TRBD1
CASSQDRTGETGELFF
TGCGCCAGCAGCCAAGATCGAACAGGGGAAACCGGGGAGCTGTTTTTT
>.|TRBJ2-5|TRBV7-2|14|TRBD1
CASSRKTGDETQYF
TGTGCCAGCAGCCGAAAGACAGGGGATGAGACCCAGTACTTC
>.|TRBJ1-6|TRBV30|12|TRBD1
CAWTGGSSPLHF
TGTGCCTGGACAGGGGGCAGTTCACCCCTCCACTTT
>once|TRBJ2-7|TRBV5-4|15|.
CASSLSPDSSYEQYF
TGTGCCAGCAGCTTAAGCCCCGACAGCTCCTACGAGCAGTACTTC